Listed here is a single TCR beta chain. Its target is not known. These data originate in a study of radiotherapy plus CTLA-4 blockade in lung cancer. Study background: Among all patients, 18% showed objective responses, while 30% to 40% had disease control. Notes on the study in general: Per reports, early blood T cell clone dynamics, plus interferon-beta, forecast response most strongly.

Here immunoSEQ multiplex PCR was the method, and the copy in TCRdb shows in-frame clones only, minus some. Found here are about 30,000 clones, approximately 80% of them singletons; the top ten hold 15% to 20%. Trimming removed 3 bases from V and 9 bases from J; junction bases left unmatched: 7. The CDR3 has 15 amino acids. Germline CDR1 reads SGHNT; CDR2 reads YYREEE (reference sequence). Sample: peripheral blood, taken from a patient treated with radiotherapy plus ipilimumab. The clonotype was recovered from a human donor with non-small cell lung cancer that progressed on radiotherapy plus ipilimumab. The J gene is TRBJ1-6, the V gene TRBV5-4, with 9 nucleotides matching TRBD1. CDR3 amino acids: CASSWGPGQGSPLHF. CDR3 coding DNA: TGTGCCAGCAGCTGGGGACCGGGACAGGGTTCACCCCTCCACTTT.